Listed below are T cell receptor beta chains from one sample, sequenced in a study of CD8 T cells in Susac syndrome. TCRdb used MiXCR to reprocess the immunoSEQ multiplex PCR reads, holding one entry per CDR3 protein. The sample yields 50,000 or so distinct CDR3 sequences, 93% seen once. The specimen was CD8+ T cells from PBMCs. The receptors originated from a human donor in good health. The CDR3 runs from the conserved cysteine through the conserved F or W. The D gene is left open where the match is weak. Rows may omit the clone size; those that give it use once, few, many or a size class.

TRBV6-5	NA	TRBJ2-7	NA	TGTGCCAGCAGTCCCCTACAGGGATACGAGCAGTACTTC	CASSPLQGYEQYF
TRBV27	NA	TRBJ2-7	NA	TGTGCCAGCAGTTTATACGGGGGGCCCTCCGAGCAGTACTTC	CASSLYGGPSEQYF
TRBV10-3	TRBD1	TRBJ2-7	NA	TGTGCCATCAGTGGTGACGGGACAGGGTCCTACGAGCAGTACTTC	CAISGDGTGSYEQYF
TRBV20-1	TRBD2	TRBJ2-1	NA	TGCAGTGCGTGGCAGGGGACTAGCGGGATGGAGCAGTTCTTC	CSAWQGTSGMEQFF
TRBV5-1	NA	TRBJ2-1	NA	TGCGCCAGCACCAACTATCCGTCCCTCTCCTACAATGAGCAGTTCTTC	CASTNYPSLSYNEQFF
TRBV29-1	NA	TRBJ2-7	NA	TGCAGCGTTTGGACCACTTCCTACGAGCAGTACTTC	CSVWTTSYEQYF
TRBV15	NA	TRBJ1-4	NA	TGTGCCACCAGCGCAGCTGGGGGGAATTGGAATGAAAAACTGTTTTTT	CATSAAGGNWNEKLFF
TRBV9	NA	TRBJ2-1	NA	TGTGCCAGCAGCGTAGCAACGAGAGTCAATGAGCAGTTCTTC	CASSVATRVNEQFF
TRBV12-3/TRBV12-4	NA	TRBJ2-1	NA	TGTGCCAGCAGTTTTACCCCACGTAATGAGCAGTTCTTC	CASSFTPRNEQFF
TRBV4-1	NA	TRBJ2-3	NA	TGCGCCAGCAGCCTCGGGGGGCCCCTAGGGGATACGCAGTATTTT	CASSLGGPLGDTQYF
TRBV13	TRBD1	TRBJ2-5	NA	TGTGCCAGCAGCTTAGAAGAGACAGGGGGGTCCGTAGAGACCCAGTACTTC	CASSLEETGGSVETQYF
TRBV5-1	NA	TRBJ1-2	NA	TGCGCCAGCAGCTTGGTGGGGTCCCAAAATGGCTACACCTTC	CASSLVGSQNGYTF
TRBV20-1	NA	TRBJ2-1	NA	TGCAGTGCTAGATGGGAGCTATACAATGAGCAGTTCTTC	CSARWELYNEQFF
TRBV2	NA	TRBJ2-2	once	TGTGCCAGCATCGACAAGTATCCGGAAAGGGCCGGGGAGCTGTTTTTT	CASIDKYPERAGELFF
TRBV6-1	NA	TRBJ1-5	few	TGTGCCAGCCGTCACAGGCTTAGCAATCAGCCCCAGCATTTT	CASRHRLSNQPQHF
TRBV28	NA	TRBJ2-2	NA	TGTGCCAGCAGTTCAAGGGAGAGCGGACCGAACACCGGGGAGCTGTTTTTT	CASSSRESGPNTGELFF
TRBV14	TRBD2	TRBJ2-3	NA	TGTGCCAGCAGCCAAGATTTGGGGAGCGGGAGCTGGACAGATACGCAGTATTTT	CASSQDLGSGSWTDTQYF
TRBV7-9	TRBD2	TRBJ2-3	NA	TGTGCCAGCAGCCCCACTCGGGGTAGCGGGAGATGGTCAGATACGCAGTATTTT	CASSPTRGSGRWSDTQYF
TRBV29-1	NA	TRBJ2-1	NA	TGCAGCGTTGAAGTAGTAGACACACAACCTCCGGAGCAGTTCTTC	CSVEVVDTQPPEQFF
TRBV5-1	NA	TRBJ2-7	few	TGCGCCAGCAGCTTGGAACTGTCCTACGAGCAGTACTTC	CASSLELSYEQYF
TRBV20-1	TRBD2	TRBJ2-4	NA	TGCAGTGCTCGAAGGTTGGCGGGAGGGTTAGCCAAAAACATTCAGTACTTC	CSARRLAGGLAKNIQYF
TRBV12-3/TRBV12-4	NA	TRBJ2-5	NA	TGTGCCAGCAGTCTCATCACCCAAGAGACCCAGTACTTC	CASSLITQETQYF
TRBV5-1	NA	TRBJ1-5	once	TGCGCCAGCAGCTTGGAGGGAGGGGTGGACAATCAGCCCCAGCATTTT	CASSLEGGVDNQPQHF
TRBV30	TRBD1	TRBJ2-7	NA	TGTGCCTGGGGAACAGGGGCCGGCTACGAGCAGTACTTC	CAWGTGAGYEQYF
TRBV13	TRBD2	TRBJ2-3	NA	TGTGCCAGCAGCTCGGGACTAGCGGGCCGAGGAGATACGCAGTATTTT	CASSSGLAGRGDTQYF
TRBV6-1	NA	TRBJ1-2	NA	TGTGCCAGCAGTGAAGCTACCGCCCTTGAGGGCTACACCTTC	CASSEATALEGYTF
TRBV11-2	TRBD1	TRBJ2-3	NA	TGTGCCAGCAGCACATTAGGGGGACAGCAACCAGAACAAAGCACAGATACGCAGTATTTT	CASSTLGGQQPEQSTDTQYF
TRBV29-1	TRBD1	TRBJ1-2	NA	TGCAGCGTTGAGGGTCCTTACAGGGGAATGGCCTACACCTTC	CSVEGPYRGMAYTF
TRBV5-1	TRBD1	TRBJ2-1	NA	TGCGCCAGCAGCCCGGGACAGGGGGTCTACAATGAGCAGTTCTTC	CASSPGQGVYNEQFF
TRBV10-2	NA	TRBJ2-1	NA	TGCGCCAGCAGCGGGAGTGAGCAGTTCTTC	CASSGSEQFF
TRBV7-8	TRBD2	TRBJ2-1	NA	TGTGCCACCCTAGCGGGGAGCTCCTACAATGAGCAGTTCTTC	CATLAGSSYNEQFF
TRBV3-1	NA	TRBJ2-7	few	TGTGCCAGCAGGGGGACCGGACATTCCTACGAGCAGTACTTC	CASRGTGHSYEQYF
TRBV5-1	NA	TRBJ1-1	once	TGCGCCAGCAGCTTGGGACAGTTTTACGAAGCTTTCTTT	CASSLGQFYEAFF
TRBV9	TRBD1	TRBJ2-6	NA	TGTGCCAGCAGCGTAGCTCTGCAGGGGGCGGGCGGGGCCAACGTCCTGACTTTC	CASSVALQGAGGANVLTF
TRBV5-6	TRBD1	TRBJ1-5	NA	TGTGCCAGCAGCTTGGGACAGGGGCCCCAGCATTTT	CASSLGQGPQHF
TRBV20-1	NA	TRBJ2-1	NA	TGCAGTGCTAGAGACGGGGGAGTGAATTACAATGAGCAGTTCTTC	CSARDGGVNYNEQFF
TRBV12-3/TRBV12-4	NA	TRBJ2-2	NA	TGTGCCAGCACCTATTTAGGAACCGGGGAGCTGTTTTTT	CASTYLGTGELFF